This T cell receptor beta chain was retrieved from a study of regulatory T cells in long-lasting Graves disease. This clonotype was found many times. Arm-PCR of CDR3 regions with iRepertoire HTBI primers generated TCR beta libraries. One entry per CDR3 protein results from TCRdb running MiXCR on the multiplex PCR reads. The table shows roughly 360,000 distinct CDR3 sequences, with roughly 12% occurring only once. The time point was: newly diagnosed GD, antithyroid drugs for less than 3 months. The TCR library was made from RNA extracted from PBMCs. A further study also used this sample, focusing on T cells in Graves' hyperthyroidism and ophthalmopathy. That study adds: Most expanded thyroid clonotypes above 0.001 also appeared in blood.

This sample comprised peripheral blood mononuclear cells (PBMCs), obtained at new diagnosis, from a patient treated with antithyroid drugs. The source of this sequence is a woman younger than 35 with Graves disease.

Here the CDR3 DNA reads TGTGCCAGCACCTCCCGGGACAGGAACACTGAAGCTTTCTTT. Translated, it gives CASTSRDRNTEAFF. The chain has TRBV28 and TRBJ1-1, with TRBD1 identical over 7 bases. Germline V gene data show CDR1 as MDHEN and CDR2 as SYDVKM. Trimming removed 7 bases from V and 1 base from J; junction bases left unmatched: 6. The CDR3 extends over 14 amino acids.